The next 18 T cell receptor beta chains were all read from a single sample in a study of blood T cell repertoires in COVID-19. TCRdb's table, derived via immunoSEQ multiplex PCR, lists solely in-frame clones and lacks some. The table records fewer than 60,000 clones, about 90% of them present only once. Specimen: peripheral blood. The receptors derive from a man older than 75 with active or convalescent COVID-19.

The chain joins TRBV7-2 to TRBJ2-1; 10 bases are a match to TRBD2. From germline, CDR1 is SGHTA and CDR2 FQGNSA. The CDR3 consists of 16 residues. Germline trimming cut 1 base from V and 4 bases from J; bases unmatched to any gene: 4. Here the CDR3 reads CASSLVGTSDYNEQFF. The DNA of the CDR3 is TGTGCCAGCAGCTTAGTTGGGACTAGCGATTACAATGAGCAGTTCTTC.

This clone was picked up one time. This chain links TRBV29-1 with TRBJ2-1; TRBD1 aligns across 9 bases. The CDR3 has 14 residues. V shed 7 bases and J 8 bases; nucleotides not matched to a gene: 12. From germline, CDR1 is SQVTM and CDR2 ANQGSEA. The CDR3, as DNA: TGCAGCGCCGGAGAGGGGACAGGGTACCATGAGCAGTTCTTC. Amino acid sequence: CSAGEGTGYHEQFF.

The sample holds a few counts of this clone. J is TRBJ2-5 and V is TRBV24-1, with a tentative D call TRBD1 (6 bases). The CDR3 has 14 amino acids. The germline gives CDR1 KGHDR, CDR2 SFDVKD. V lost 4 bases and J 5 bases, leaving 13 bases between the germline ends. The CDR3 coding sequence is TGTGCCACCAGTGACCCACAGGGTTTTGAGACCCAGTACTTC. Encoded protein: CATSDPQGFETQYF.

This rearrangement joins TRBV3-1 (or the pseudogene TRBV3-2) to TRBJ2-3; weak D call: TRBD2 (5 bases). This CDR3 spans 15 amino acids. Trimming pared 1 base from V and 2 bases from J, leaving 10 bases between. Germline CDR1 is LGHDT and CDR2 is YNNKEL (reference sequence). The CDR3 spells CASSQVLDFTDTQYF. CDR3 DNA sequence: TGTGCCAGCAGCCAAGTGCTGGACTTCACAGATACGCAGTATTTT.

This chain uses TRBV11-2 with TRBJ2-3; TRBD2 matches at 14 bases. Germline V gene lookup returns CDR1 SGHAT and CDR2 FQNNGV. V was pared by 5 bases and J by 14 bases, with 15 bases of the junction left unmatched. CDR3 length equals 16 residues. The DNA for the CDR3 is TGTGCCAGCAGCCTGGGACTAGCGGGAGCAACGGGCCGGGCGTATTTT. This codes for CASSLGLAGATGRAYF.

The CDR3 region is CASSRPGQLNSPLHF. CDR3 coding DNA: TGTGCCAGCAGCCGTCCGGGACAGCTTAATTCACCCCTCCACTTT. V gene TRBV5-4 combines with J gene TRBJ1-6; 7 positions agree with TRBD1. The junction had 7 bases not matched to a gene; V was cut back by 4 bases and J by 6 bases. This CDR3 has 15 residues. Per germline, CDR1 SGHNT and CDR2 YYREEE (reference sequence).

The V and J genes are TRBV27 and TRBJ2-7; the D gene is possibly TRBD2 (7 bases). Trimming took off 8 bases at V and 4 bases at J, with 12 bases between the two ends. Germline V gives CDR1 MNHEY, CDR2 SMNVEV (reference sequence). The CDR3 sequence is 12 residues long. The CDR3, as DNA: TGTGCCAGCGGGGGGGCCAGTTACGAGCAGTACTTC. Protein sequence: CASGGASYEQYF.

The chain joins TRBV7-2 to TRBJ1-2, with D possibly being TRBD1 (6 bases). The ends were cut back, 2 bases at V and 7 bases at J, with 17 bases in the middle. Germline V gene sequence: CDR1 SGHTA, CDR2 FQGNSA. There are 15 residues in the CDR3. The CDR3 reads CASSLFGTQQGGYTF. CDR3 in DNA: TGTGCCAGCAGCTTATTCGGGACGCAACAGGGTGGCTACACCTTC.

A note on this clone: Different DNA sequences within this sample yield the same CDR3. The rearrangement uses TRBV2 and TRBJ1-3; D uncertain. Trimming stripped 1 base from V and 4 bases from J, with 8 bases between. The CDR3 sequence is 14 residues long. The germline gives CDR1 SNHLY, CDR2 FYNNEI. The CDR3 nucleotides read TGTGCCAGCAGTGAAGGGGCTGGAGGAAACACCATATATTTT. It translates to CASSEGAGGNTIYF.

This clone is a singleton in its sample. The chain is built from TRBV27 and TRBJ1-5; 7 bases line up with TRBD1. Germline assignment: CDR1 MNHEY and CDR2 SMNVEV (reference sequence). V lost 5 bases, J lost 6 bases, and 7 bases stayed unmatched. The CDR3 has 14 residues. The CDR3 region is CASSDREKRQPQHF. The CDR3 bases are TGTGCCAGCAGTGACAGGGAGAAGCGTCAGCCCCAGCATTTT.

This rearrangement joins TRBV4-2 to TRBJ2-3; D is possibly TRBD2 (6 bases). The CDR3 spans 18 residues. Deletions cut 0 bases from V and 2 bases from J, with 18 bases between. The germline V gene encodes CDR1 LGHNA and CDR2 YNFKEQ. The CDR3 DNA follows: TGTGCCAGCAGCCAAGAGGGGACGGGGGAACCCTACACAGATACGCAGTATTTT. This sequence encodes CASSQEGTGEPYTDTQYF.

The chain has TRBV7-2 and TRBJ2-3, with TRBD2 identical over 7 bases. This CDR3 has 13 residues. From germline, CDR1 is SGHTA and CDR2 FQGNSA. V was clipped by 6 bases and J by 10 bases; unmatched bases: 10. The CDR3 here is CASSPGEGMPQYF. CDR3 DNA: TGTGCCAGCAGTCCGGGGGAGGGGATGCCGCAGTATTTT.

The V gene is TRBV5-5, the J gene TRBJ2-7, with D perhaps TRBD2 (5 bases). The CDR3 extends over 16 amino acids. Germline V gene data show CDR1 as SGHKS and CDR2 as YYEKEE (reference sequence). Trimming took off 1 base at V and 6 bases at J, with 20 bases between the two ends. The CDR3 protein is CASSLFGTGLRFEQYF. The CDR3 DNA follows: TGTGCCAGCAGCTTGTTTGGCACCGGACTTAGATTCGAGCAGTACTTC.

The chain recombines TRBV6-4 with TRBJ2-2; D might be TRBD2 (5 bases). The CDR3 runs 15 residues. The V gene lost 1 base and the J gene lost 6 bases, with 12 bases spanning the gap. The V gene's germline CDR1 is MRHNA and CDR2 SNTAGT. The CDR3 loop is CASSDYFEGPGELFF. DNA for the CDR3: TGTGCCAGCAGTGACTACTTCGAGGGCCCCGGGGAGCTGTTTTTT.

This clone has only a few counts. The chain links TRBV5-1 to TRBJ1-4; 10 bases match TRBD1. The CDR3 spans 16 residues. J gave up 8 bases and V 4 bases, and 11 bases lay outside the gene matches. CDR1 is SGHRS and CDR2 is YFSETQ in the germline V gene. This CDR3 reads CASSVNSGTGVEKLFF. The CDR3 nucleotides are TGCGCCAGCAGCGTCAACTCCGGGACAGGGGTCGAAAAACTGTTTTTT.

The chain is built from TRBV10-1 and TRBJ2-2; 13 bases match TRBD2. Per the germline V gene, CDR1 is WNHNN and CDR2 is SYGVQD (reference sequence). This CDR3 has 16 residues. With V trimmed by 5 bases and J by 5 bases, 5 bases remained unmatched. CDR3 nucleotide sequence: TGCGCCAGCAGTACCCTGACTAGCGGGGGGACCGGGGAGCTGTTTTTT. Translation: CASSTLTSGGTGELFF.

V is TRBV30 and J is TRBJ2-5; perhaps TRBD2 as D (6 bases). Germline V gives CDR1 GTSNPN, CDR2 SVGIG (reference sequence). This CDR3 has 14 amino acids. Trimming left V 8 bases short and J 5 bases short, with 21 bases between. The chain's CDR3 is CAGDSNPLIETQYF. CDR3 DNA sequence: TGTGCCGGGGACTCAAATCCCCTCATCGAGACCCAGTACTTC.

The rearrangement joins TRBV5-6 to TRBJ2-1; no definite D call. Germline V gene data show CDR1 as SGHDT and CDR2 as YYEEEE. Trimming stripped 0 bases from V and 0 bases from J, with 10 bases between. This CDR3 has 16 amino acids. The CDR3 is CASSLVLPSSYNEQFF. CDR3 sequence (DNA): TGTGCCAGCAGCTTGGTACTTCCGAGCTCCTACAATGAGCAGTTCTTC.